This T cell receptor beta chain was recovered during a study of blood T cell repertoires in COVID-19. For the study at large: Donors in the United States, Italy and Spain gave samples during acute or convalescent COVID-19. Sources were T cells, B-cell-depleted T cells, or PBMCs; the material itself was cDNA or gDNA.

The V and J ends lost 4 bases and 2 bases, in that order; junction bases with no gene match: 8. The CDR3 consists of 15 residues. Germline V gene data show CDR1 as GTSNPN and CDR2 as SVGIG (reference sequence). This clone was found once. Source study methods: Nucleated cell counts were estimated from reference gene primer amplification. Assay used: immunoSEQ multiplex PCR; TCRdb lists only in-frame clones, some missing. That table furnishes V, J and clone size, whereas the DNA furnished D and trimming. This table holds more than 200,000 clones, about 90% found once. The chain employs TRBV30 and TRBJ1-5; 7 bases are shared with TRBD1. Sample: peripheral blood. The receptor comes from a woman between 50 and 59 years old with acute or convalescent COVID-19. The CDR3 sequence is CAWTPPGTGNQPQHF. The CDR3 DNA sequence: TGTGCCTGGACCCCCCCTGGGACAGGCAATCAGCCCCAGCATTTT.